This T cell receptor beta chain emerged from a study of graft-versus-host responses after intestinal transplantation. Whole-study context: After anti-thymocyte globulin induction, recipients took tacrolimus and steroids for roughly three years.

Germline assignment: CDR1 LNHDA and CDR2 SQIVND (reference sequence). V shed 3 bases and J 3 bases; nucleotides not matched to a gene: 7. The CDR3 loop spans 16 amino acids. Findings and caveats of the study: The recipient marrow held GvH clones, and some of them showed up first in ileum or blood. Allografts of one patient group, those with graft-donor T cell macrochimerism, had high graft-versus-host to host-versus-graft clonal ratios. After transplant, early declines in HvG clones were associated with peak levels of circulating GvH clones.

About this clone itself: What it binds is not known.

The table came from immunoSEQ multiplex PCR; TCRdb's copy has only in-frame clones and leaves some out. The table shows around 110,000 clones, with 90% occurring only once. The source was unstimulated CD4+ T cells sorted from spleen or lymph node cells, collected before intestinal transplant. V and J are TRBV19 and TRBJ1-1, with 10 bases fitting TRBD1. This sequence was found in a human donor who received an intestinal transplant. This CDR3 reads CASSMVDGTGDTEAFF. The DNA for the CDR3 is TGTGCCAGTAGTATGGTCGACGGGACAGGGGACACTGAAGCTTTCTTT. Full variable domain (missing parts from reference TRBV19 and TRBJ1-1): DGGITQSPKYLFRKEGQNVTLSCEQNLNHDAMYWYRQDPGQGLRLIYYSQIVNDFQKGDIAEGYSVSREKKESFPLTVTSAQKNPTAFYLCASSMVDGTGDTEAFFGQGTRLTVV.